A selection of T cell receptor beta chains follows, all from one sample in a study of lymphopenia after photon versus proton radiotherapy. Clones were read by immunoSEQ multiplex PCR, and TCRdb kept only the in-frame ones, dropping some. The table has approximately 160,000 clones, 88% seen once. The sample was peripheral blood, taken from a patient treated with photon-based radiotherapy. The receptors were gathered from a man aged 50 to 60 with gastric cancer. The CDR3 runs from the conserved cysteine through the conserved F or W. Fields, in order: V gene, CDR3 protein.

V: TRBV27
CDR3: CASSTRQGGDQPQHF

V: TRBV11-1
CDR3: CASSLNGGYTF

V: TRBV30
CDR3: CAWSASKDTEAFF

V: TRBV6-1
CDR3: CASRLEIGEKLFF

V: TRBV5-4
CDR3: CASSPGTNNYEQYF

V: TRBV6-1
CDR3: CASGGESLRGYTF

V: TRBV4-1
CDR3: CASSRGGLVAGANVLTF

V: TRBV19
CDR3: CASLTPGQANTGELFF

V: TRBV5-1
CDR3: CASSLSAGANYEQYF

V: TRBV4-1
CDR3: CASSPRDFNEQFF

V: TRBV5-6
CDR3: CASSLPGGSRDTQYF

V: TRBV10-3
CDR3: CAITDSTSGNTEAFF

V: TRBV7-9
CDR3: CASSLESTRNKQYF

V: TRBV19
CDR3: CATRGEPNREQYF

V: TRBV12-5
CDR3: CASGLGGVEQFF

V: TRBV7-9
CDR3: CASSLLQDSYEQYF

V: TRBV18
CDR3: CASSPPKKDTQYF

V: TRBV6-6
CDR3: CASSYTANTDTQYF

V: TRBV6-5
CDR3: CASSRGGTAGQPQHF

V: TRBV11-2
CDR3: CASSLDEGTGRGELFF

V: TRBV9
CDR3: CASSPGGSTSTDTQYF

V: TRBV4-3
CDR3: CASSQGVSQSSEQYF

V: TRBV18
CDR3: CASSLRQETNEKLFF

V: TRBV10-3
CDR3: CAISGPGTSGRRSYNEQFF

V: TRBV2
CDR3: CASSLQGFEQYF

V: TRBV6-1
CDR3: CATQGGNQGDYGYTF

V: TRBV2
CDR3: CASRAGPTRAFF